This TCR beta chain was recovered during a study of cytomegalovirus exposure and HLA in healthy donors. Study-wide background: A subsequent analysis stated that the 120 or so validation repertoires were run on the same platform as the roughly 670 first-cohort repertoires. Study observations and caveats: Most TCR sequences were seen very rarely across donors, but some public TCRs occurred in many. Cytomegalovirus association was listed for around 170 TCR beta chains.

TCRdb's table, derived via immunoSEQ multiplex PCR, lists solely in-frame clones and lacks some. The sample lists about 200,000 clones; around 80% were seen once. With respect to this clone: What it binds is not known.

Between the trimmed V and J ends, which lost 6 bases and 8 bases, there was a span of 16 bases. This CDR3 spans 14 amino acids. In germline, CDR1 is MDHEN, CDR2 SYDVKM. This chain joins TRBV28 and TRBJ1-4; a weak D match, TRBD1 (5 bases). Sample: PBMCs. This clonotype originated in a woman aged 25-40 years in good health and CMV-seropositive. CDR3 amino acids: CASRGNRFGEKLFF. The DNA of the CDR3 is TGTGCCAGCAGAGGAAACAGGTTTGGGGAAAAACTGTTTTTT.